The sequence of this T cell receptor beta chain was determined in a study of chemoradiotherapy in HPV16-positive cancers (dated by TCRdb to between 2021 and 2023). About the investigation overall: Candidate HPV-specific T-cell clones and common TCR motifs were defined by functional T-cell assays performed on cells from a couple of HPV16-positive patients. The study set out to ask whether T-cell immunity against the HPV oncoproteins E6 and E7 changes over the course of chemoradiotherapy and whether that immunity affects survival. The candidate HPV-specific TCRs and motifs were then tracked in TCR repertoires from over 80 patients with HPV-related cancers.

The library was prepared using the immunoSEQ multiplex PCR assay. TCRdb obtained this table from immuneACCESS and retained in-frame rearrangements with V and J assigned. These tables miss some clones; where compared with another copy, unresolved V genes account for less than half of the shortfall, and the remainder is unexplained. The sample table contains about 35,000 clones; only one count was recorded for roughly 90% of them. The ten largest clones add up to roughly 3.7% of the sample. This clone has only one observation. The antigen it binds to is not known. Base quality data are lacking; no much larger clone is found one base away. Taken from cysteine to phenylalanine, the CDR3 has 15 residues. Left in the record is the CDR3 DNA by itself, 45 bases read in frame from the first base. V ends up 5 bases short and J 4 bases short, with an unmatched junction base count of 8. CDR1 and CDR2, per the germline V gene, are SGHAT and FQNNGV.

The paper as a whole reports these results and caveats: In HPV16-positive patients, expansion of HPV-responsive T cells during chemoradiotherapy was associated with improved recurrence-free survival. The survival association was reported for HPV16-positive patients, and the functional definition of HPV-specific T cells was derived from only a couple of HPV16-positive patients. Expansion of candidate HPV-specific clones and E7-related TCR motifs was observed in the tumor microenvironment during treatment, whereas no such expansion was observed for non-HPV-specific T cells.

Repertoires were sampled multiple times during chemoradiotherapy, which allowed clonal expansion in the tumor microenvironment to be followed. This clonotype originated in a human donor with HPV-associated anogenital cancer. The sample in question was blood, obtained from a patient who underwent chemoradiotherapy. The chain employs TRBV11-2 and TRBJ2-7, with 10 bases in between that match TRBD1. For the CDR3, the sequence is CASSRGQGGGYEQYF. The base sequence is TGTGCCAGCAGCCGAGGACAGGGGGGGGGATACGAGCAGTACTTC.